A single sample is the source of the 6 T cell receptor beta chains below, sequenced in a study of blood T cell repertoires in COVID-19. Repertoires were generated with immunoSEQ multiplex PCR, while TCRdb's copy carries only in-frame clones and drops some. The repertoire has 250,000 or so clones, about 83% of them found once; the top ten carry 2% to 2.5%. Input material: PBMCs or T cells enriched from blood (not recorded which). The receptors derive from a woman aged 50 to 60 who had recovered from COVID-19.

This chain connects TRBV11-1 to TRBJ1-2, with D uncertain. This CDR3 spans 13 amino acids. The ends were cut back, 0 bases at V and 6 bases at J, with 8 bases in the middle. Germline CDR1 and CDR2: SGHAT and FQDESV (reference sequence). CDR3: CASSLAIANGYTF. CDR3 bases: TGTGCCAGCAGCTTAGCGATCGCGAATGGCTACACCTTC.

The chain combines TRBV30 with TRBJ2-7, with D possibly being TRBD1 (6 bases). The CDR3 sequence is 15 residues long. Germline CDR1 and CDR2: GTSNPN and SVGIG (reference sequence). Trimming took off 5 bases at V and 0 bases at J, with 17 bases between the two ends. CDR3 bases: TGTGCCTGGGACCCCGGACAGCCTTACTCCTACGAGCAGTACTTC. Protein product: CAWDPGQPYSYEQYF.

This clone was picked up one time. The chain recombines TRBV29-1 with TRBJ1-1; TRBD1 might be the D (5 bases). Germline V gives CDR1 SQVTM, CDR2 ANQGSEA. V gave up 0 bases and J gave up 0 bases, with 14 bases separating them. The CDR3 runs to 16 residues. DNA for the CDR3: TGCAGCGTTGAAGAGGACGCGGGGGTTTTGAACACTGAAGCTTTCTTT. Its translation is CSVEEDAGVLNTEAFF.

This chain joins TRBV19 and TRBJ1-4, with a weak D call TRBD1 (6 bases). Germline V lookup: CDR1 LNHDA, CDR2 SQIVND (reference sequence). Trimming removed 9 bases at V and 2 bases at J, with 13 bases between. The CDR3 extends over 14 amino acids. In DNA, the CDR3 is TGTGCCAGCAGGGAGGGGGGCACTAATGAAAAACTGTTTTTT. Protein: CASREGGTNEKLFF.

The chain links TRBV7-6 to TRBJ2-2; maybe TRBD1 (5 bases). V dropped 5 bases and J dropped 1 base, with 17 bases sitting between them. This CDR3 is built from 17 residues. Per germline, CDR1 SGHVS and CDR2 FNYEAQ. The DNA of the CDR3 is TGTGCCAGCAGCCCGTCCTCCGGACAAAGGAACACCGGGGAGCTGTTTTTT. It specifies CASSPSSGQRNTGELFF. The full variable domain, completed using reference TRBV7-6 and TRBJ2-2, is GAGVSQSPRYKVTKRGQDVALRCDPISGHVSLYWYRQALGQGPEFLTYFNYEAQQDKSGLPNDRFSAERPEGSISTLTIQRTEQRDSAMYRCASSPSSGQRNTGELFFGEGSRLTVL.

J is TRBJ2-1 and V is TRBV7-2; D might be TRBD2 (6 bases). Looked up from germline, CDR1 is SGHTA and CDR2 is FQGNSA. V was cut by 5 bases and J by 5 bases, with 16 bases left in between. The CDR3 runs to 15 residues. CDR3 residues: CASSVTGTGHNEQFF. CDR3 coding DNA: TGTGCCAGCAGCGTTACCGGGACTGGGCACAATGAGCAGTTCTTC. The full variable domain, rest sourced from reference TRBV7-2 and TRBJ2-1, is GAGVSQSPSNKVTEKGKDVELRCDPISGHTALYWYRQSLGQGLEFLIYFQGNSAPDKSGLPSDRFSAERTGGSVSTLTIQRTQQEDSAVYLCASSVTGTGHNEQFFGPGTRLTVL.